The 13 T cell receptor beta chains given below trace back to one sample, sequenced in a study of a mutant IDH1 vaccine in newly diagnosed glioma (dated by TCRdb to the early 2020s). Antigen specificity for these receptors is unknown. The protocol used for the library was the immunoSEQ multiplex PCR assay. TCRdb obtained this table from immuneACCESS and retained in-frame rearrangements with V and J assigned. These tables miss some clones; where compared with another copy, unresolved V genes account for less than half of the shortfall, and the remainder is unexplained. The sample table holds roughly 86,000 clones, of which 75% to 90% were seen once. The ten most abundant clones make up under 6.5% of the sample. In light of the paper, this sample's time point label describes: week 47, end of study. A 20-mer mutant IDH1 peptide at 300 micrograms in Montanide made up each vaccine dose, which was injected subcutaneously together with topical imiquimod.

The sample consisted of PBMCs, taken from a glioma patient whose treatment included an IDH1 peptide vaccine. The receptors stem from a middle-aged man with glioma.

The chain recombines TRBV18 with TRBJ2-7, with TRBD2 matching 9 bases. The length of the CDR3 is 14 residues. The J segment lost 6 bases and the V segment lost 6 bases, leaving 9 bases of the junction unmatched. The germline CDR1 and CDR2 sequences are KGHSH and LQKENI. The CDR3 sequence: CASSPEGLAIEQYF. CDR3 DNA: TGTGCCAGCTCCCCGGAGGGACTAGCAATCGAGCAGTACTTC.

V gene TRBV10-2 combines with J gene TRBJ2-2, with D perhaps TRBD2 (7 bases). Germline CDR1 is WSHSY and CDR2 is SAAADI. Trimming removed 3 bases at V and 3 bases at J, with 14 bases between. This CDR3 region has 16 residues. The CDR3 DNA sequence: TGCGCCAGCAGTGAAAGGGGGGGATCGTACACCGGGGAGCTGTTTTTT. Amino acids: CASSERGGSYTGELFF.

V is TRBV2 and J is TRBJ2-5; D is undetermined. Germline V gene sequence: CDR1 SNHLY, CDR2 FYNNEI. CDR3 length equals 11 residues. V lost 6 bases to trimming and J lost 2 bases, with 4 bases between them. The CDR3 bases are TGTGCCAGCAGCGATCAAGAGACCCAGTACTTC. Encoded protein: CASSDQETQYF.

V is TRBV5-6 and J is TRBJ1-5, with no clear D. The CDR3 contains 15 residues. The V and J ends lost 1 base and 0 bases respectively, with 8 bases between them. Germline lookup yields CDR1 SGHDT and CDR2 YYEEEE. The CDR3 is CASSLTEYSNQPQHF. CDR3 nucleotide sequence: TGTGCCAGCAGCTTGACGGAATATAGCAATCAGCCCCAGCATTTT.

CDR3: CASSDSAGGQDTQYF. The CDR3 DNA reads as TGTGCCAGCAGTGACTCTGCAGGGGGGCAAGATACGCAGTATTTT. The chain recombines TRBV6-4 with TRBJ2-3; the D gene is possibly TRBD1 (7 bases). The V gene lost 0 bases and the J gene lost 5 bases, with 12 bases spanning the gap. Germline-derived CDR1 and CDR2 are MRHNA and SNTAGT. CDR3 size: 15 residues.

The genes are TRBV5-4 and TRBJ1-2, with TRBD1 identical over 7 bases. Germline V CDR1 and CDR2: SGHNT, YYREEE (reference sequence). The CDR3 consists of 14 residues. After removal of 4 bases from V and 2 bases from J, the junction contained 5 bases not matched to a gene. CDR3 nucleotide sequence: TGTGCCAGCAGCCCAACGGGACAGAACTATGGCTACACCTTC. It yields the protein CASSPTGQNYGYTF.

The V gene is TRBV30, the J gene TRBJ1-5; the match to TRBD1 covers 8 bases. The CDR3 has 13 amino acids. The germline V gene encodes CDR1 GTSNPN and CDR2 SVGIG (reference sequence). Trimming cost V 5 bases and J 5 bases; bases outside gene matches: 5. CDR3 in amino acids: CAWGKTGDQPQHF. The CDR3 DNA sequence: TGTGCCTGGGGTAAGACAGGGGATCAGCCCCAGCATTTT.

This sequence joins TRBV6-5 and TRBJ2-6; 10 bases line up with TRBD1. The trim removed 2 bases at V and 2 bases at J, leaving 0 bases unmatched. The CDR3 is made up of 16 amino acids. Germline CDR1 reads MNHEY; CDR2 reads SVGAGI. CDR3 sequence reads: CASSYGTGAGANVLTF. DNA of the CDR3: TGTGCCAGCAGTTACGGGACAGGGGCTGGGGCCAACGTCCTGACTTTC.

This clone showed up just a few times. The chain uses TRBV6-6 and TRBJ1-4, with D unclear. The CDR3 runs to 11 residues. V was cut by 5 bases and J by 14 bases, with 12 bases left in between. Germline-derived CDR1 and CDR2 are MNHNY and SVGAGI (reference sequence). The CDR3 nucleotides read TGTGCCAGCAGTCACAAATTTTTCCTGTTTTTT. Its protein product is CASSHKFFLFF.

V and J are TRBV4-2 and TRBJ1-1; D gene ambiguous. Germline V gene data show CDR1 as LGHNA and CDR2 as YNFKEQ. Deletions cut 0 bases from V and 7 bases from J, with 12 bases between. There are 14 residues in the CDR3. The CDR3 spells CASSQDRRQDEAFF. CDR3 bases: TGTGCCAGCAGCCAAGATAGGCGGCAAGATGAAGCTTTCTTT.

This clone was recorded many times. This chain joins TRBV4-2 and TRBJ2-7, with 7 bases lining up with TRBD1. The germline gives CDR1 LGHNA, CDR2 YNFKEQ. The CDR3 consists of 15 residues. Trimming took 4 bases from V and 3 from J; bases not matched to a gene: 9. The CDR3 DNA reads TGTGCCAGCAGCCCAGAGGGGCAGGGGGTCTACGAGCAGTACTTC. Translation: CASSPEGQGVYEQYF.

The chain combines TRBV14 with TRBJ1-2, with TRBD1 matching over 9 bases. The V gene end was trimmed by 2 bases and the J gene end by 6 bases; junction bases not matched to a gene: 16. This CDR3 region has 18 residues. From germline, CDR1 is SGHDN and CDR2 FVKESK. Here the CDR3 DNA reads TGTGCCAGCAGCCAAACCGAAGGGGGGGTACAGGGGGCCCATGGCTACACCTTC. It is translated as CASSQTEGGVQGAHGYTF. Complete variable domain (other parts from reference TRBV14 and TRBJ1-2): EAGVTQFPSHSVIEKGQTVTLRCDPISGHDNLYWYRRVMGKEIKFLLHFVKESKQDESGMPNNRFLAERTGGTYSTLKVQPAELEDSGVYFCASSQTEGGVQGAHGYTFGSGTRLTVV.

The rearrangement uses TRBV21-1 and TRBJ1-2. TRBV21-1 corresponds to a pseudogene. This CDR3 spans 13 amino acids. This CDR3 reads CASSMLGDRGYTF. The DNA of the CDR3 is TGTGCCAGCAGCATGTTGGGGGACCGGGGCTACACCTTC.